This T cell receptor (beta chain) was recovered during a study of cytomegalovirus exposure and HLA in healthy donors. Using immunoSEQ multiplex PCR, the repertoire was profiled, and TCRdb retains in-frame clones only, with some absent. The table has about 76,000 clones, 94% seen once; the top ten hold 1.5% to 1.9%. The V gene's germline CDR1 is SGDLS and CDR2 YYNGEE. This CDR3 spans 16 amino acids. V was pared by 0 bases and J by 1 base, with 12 bases between. The sample comprised PBMCs. This TCR derives from a man aged 18 to 35 in good health and CMV-seropositive. V usage is TRBV9 and J usage is TRBJ2-3, with a weak D call TRBD2 (5 bases). The CDR3 DNA reads as TGTGCCAGCAGCGTAGGGGCGGGCACCCGCACAGATACGCAGTATTTT. Protein product: CASSVGAGTRTDTQYF.